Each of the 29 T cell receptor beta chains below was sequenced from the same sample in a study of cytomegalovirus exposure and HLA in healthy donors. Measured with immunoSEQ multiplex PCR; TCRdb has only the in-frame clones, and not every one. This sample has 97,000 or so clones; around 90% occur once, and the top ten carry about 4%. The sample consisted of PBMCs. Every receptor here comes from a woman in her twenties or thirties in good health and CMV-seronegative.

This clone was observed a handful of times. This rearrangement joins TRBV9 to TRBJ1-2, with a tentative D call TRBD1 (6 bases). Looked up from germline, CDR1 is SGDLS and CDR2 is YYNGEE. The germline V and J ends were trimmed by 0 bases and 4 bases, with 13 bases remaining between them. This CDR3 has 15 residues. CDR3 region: CASSVAAQGPYGYTF. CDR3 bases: TGTGCCAGCAGCGTAGCCGCACAGGGCCCCTATGGCTACACCTTC.

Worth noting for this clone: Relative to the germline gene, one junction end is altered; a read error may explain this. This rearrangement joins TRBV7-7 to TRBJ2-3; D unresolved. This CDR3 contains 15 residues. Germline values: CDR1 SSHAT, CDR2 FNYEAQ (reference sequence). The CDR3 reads CASSPGFSPTDTQYF. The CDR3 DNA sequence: TGTGCTAGCAGCCCCGGGTTCTCCCCCACAGATACGCAGTATTTT.

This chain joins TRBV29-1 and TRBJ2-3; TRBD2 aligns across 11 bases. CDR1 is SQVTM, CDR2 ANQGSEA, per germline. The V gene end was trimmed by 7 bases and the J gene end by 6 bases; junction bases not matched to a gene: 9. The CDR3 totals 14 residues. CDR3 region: CSEKGLAGRDTQYF. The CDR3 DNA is TGCAGCGAAAAAGGACTAGCGGGCCGTGATACGCAGTATTTT.

CDR3 sequence: CASLLTGYEQYF. DNA of the CDR3: TGTGCCAGCCTCTTGACGGGCTACGAGCAGTACTTC. The rearrangement uses TRBV6-1 and TRBJ2-7, with D uncertain. Trimming pared 8 bases from V and 3 bases from J, leaving 11 bases between. The CDR3 runs 12 residues. The germline CDR1 and CDR2 sequences are MNHNS and SASEGT.

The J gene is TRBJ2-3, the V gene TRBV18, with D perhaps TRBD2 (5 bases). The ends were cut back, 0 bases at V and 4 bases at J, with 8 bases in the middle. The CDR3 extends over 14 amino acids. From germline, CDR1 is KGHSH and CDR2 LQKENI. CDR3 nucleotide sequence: TGTGCCAGCTCACCACCTCCGGGATCAGATACGCAGTATTTT. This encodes CASSPPPGSDTQYF.

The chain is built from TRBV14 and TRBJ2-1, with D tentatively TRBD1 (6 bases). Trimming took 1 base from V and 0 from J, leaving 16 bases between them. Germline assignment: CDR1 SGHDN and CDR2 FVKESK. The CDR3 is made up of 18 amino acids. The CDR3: CASSQGGQGLPSYNEQFF. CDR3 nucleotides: TGTGCCAGCAGCCAAGGGGGGCAAGGGCTACCCTCCTACAATGAGCAGTTCTTC.

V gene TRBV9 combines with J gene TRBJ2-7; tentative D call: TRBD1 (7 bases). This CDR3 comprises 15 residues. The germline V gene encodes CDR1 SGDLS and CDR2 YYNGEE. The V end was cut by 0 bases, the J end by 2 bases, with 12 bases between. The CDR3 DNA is TGTGCCAGCAGCGTAGGCGGGACAGAGACCTACGAGCAGTACTTC. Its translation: CASSVGGTETYEQYF.

The CDR3 nucleotides are TGTGCCAGCAGTTTATTCTGGACAGGGGACTACGAGCAGTACTTC. Translating gives CASSLFWTGDYEQYF. The chain uses TRBV27 and TRBJ2-7, with 9 bases lining up with TRBD1. This CDR3 region has 15 residues. CDR1 MNHEY and CDR2 SMNVEV come from the germline V gene (reference sequence). The V gene end was trimmed by 1 base and the J gene end by 3 bases; junction bases not matched to a gene: 4.

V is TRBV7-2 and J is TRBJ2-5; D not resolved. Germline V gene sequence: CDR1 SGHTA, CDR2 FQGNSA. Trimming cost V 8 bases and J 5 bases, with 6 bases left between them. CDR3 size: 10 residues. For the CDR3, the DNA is TGTGCCAGCGGCAAGGAGACCCAGTACTTC. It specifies CASGKETQYF. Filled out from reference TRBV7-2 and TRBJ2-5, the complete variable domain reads GAGVSQSPSNKVTEKGKDVELRCDPISGHTALYWYRQSLGQGLEFLIYFQGNSAPDKSGLPSDRFSAERTGGSVSTLTIQRTQQEDSAVYLCASGKETQYFGPGTRLLVL.

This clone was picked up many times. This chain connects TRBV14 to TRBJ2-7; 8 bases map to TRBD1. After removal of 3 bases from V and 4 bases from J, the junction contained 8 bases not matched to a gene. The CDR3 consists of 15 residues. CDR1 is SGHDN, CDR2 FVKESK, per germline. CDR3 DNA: TGTGCCAGCAGCCAGGATGGACAGGGATGGTACGAGCAGTACTTC. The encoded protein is CASSQDGQGWYEQYF.

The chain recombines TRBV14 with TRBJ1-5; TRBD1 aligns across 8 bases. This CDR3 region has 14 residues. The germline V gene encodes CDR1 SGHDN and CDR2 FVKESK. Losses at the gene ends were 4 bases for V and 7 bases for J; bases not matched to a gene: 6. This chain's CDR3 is CASSLPGGGQPQHF. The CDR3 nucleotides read TGTGCCAGCAGCCTCCCAGGGGGCGGGCAGCCCCAGCATTTT.

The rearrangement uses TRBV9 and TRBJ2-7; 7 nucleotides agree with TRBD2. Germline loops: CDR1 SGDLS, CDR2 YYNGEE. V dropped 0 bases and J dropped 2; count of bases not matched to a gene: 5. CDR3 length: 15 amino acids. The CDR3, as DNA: TGTGCCAGCAGCGTAGGCCCAGCGGGGACCTACGAGCAGTACTTC. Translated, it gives CASSVGPAGTYEQYF.

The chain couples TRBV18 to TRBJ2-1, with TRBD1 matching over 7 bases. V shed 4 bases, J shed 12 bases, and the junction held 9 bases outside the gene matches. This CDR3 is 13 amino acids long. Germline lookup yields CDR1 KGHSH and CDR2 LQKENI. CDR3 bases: TGTGCCAGCTCACTACAGGGACAGTGGGTGCAGTTCTTC. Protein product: CASSLQGQWVQFF.

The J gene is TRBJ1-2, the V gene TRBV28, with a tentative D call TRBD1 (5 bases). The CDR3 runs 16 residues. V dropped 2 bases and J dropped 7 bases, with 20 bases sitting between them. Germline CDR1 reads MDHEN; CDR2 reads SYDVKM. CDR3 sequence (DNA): TGTGCCAGCAGTTTAGGCGCAGGGATAGAATTGGGTGGCTACACCTTC. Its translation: CASSLGAGIELGGYTF.

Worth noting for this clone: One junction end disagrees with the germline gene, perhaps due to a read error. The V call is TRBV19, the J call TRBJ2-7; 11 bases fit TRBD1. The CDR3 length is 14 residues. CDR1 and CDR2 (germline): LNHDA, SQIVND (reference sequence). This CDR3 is CASSSRTGGDWLNF. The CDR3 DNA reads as TGTGCCAGTAGTTCTCGGACAGGGGGCGACTGGTTGAACTTC.

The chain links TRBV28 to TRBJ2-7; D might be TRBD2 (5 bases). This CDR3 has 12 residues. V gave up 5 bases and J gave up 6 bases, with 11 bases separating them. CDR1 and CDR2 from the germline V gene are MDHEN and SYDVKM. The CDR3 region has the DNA TGTGCCAGCAGTACTAGAGGAGCCGAGCAGTACTTC. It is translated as CASSTRGAEQYF.

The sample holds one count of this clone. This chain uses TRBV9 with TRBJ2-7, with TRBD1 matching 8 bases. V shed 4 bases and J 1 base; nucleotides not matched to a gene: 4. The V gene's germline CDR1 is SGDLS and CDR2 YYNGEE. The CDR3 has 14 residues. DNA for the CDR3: TGTGCCAGCAGCCAGGGACAGGTTTCCTACGAGCAGTACTTC. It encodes CASSQGQVSYEQYF.

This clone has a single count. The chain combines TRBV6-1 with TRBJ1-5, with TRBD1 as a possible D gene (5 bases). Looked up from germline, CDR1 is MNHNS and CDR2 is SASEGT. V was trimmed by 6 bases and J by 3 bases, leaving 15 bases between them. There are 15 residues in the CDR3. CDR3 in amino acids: CASSHGTAPNQPQHF. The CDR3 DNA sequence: TGTGCCAGCAGCCACGGGACTGCCCCCAATCAGCCCCAGCATTTT.

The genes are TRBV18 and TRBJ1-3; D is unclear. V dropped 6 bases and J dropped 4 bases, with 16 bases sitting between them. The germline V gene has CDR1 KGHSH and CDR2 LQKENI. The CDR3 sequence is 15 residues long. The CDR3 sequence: CASSGRGIGGNTIYF. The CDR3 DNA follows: TGTGCCAGCTCTGGGAGAGGGATAGGAGGAAACACCATATATTTT.

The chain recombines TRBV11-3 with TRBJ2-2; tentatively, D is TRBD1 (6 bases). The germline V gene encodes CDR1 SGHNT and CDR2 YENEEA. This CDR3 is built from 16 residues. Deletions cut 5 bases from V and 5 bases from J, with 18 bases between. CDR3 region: CASSPLQQGMTGELFF. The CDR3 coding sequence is TGTGCCAGCAGCCCATTGCAACAGGGAATGACCGGGGAGCTGTTTTTT.

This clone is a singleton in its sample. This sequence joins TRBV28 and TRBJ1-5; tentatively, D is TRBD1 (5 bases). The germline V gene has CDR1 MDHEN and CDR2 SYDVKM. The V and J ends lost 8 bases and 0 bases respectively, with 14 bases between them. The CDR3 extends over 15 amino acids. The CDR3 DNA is TGTGCCAGCTGTACTCAGGGTTATAGCAATCAGCCCCAGCATTTT. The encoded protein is CASCTQGYSNQPQHF.

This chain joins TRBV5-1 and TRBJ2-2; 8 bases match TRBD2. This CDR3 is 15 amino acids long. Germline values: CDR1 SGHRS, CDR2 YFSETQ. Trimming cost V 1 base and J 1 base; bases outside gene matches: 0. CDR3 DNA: TGCGCCAGCAGCTTGCTAGCGGGGAACACCGGGGAGCTGTTTTTT. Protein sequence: CASSLLAGNTGELFF.

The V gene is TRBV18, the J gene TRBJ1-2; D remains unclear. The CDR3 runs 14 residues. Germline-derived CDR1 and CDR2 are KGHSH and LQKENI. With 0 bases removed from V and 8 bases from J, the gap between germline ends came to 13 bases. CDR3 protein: CASSPPSVPFGYTF. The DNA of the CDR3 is TGTGCCAGCTCACCACCCTCAGTCCCCTTCGGCTACACCTTC.

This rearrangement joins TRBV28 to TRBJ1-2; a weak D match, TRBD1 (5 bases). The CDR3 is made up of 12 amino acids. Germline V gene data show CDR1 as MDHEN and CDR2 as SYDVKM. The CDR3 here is CASYGGNYGYTF. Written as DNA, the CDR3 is TGTGCGTCCTACGGGGGTAACTATGGCTACACCTTC.

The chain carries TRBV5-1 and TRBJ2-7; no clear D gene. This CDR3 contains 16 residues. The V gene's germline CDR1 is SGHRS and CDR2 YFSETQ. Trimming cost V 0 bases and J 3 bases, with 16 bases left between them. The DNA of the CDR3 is TGCGCCAGCAGCTTGGGGCAGGTGGATATTCTCTACGAGCAGTACTTC. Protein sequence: CASSLGQVDILYEQYF.

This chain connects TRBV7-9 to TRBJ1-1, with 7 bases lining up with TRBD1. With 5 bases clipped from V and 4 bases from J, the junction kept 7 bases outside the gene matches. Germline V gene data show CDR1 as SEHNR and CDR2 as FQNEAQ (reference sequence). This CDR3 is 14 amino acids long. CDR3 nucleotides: TGTGCCAGCAGCCCCGGGACAGTTAGCACTGAAGCTTTCTTT. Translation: CASSPGTVSTEAFF.

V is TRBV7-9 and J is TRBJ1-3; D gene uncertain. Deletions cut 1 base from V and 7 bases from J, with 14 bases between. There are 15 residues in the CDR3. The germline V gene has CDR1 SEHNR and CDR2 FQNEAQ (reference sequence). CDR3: CASSLEGPGRNTIYF. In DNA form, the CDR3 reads TGTGCCAGCAGCTTAGAAGGTCCCGGGAGGAACACCATATATTTT.

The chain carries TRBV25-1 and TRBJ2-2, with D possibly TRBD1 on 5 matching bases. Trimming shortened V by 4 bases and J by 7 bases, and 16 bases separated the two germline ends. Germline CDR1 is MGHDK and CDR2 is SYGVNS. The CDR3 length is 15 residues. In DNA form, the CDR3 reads TGTGCCAGCAGTGGCACCTCAGGGTCCCACGGGGAGCTGTTTTTT. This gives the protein CASSGTSGSHGELFF.

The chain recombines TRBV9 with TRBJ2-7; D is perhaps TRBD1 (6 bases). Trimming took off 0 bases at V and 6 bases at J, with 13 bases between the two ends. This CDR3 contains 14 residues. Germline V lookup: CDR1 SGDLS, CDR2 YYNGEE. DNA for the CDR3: TGTGCCAGCAGCGTAGACGCAGGGGCCAGCGAGCAGTACTTC. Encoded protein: CASSVDAGASEQYF.